Each of the 19 T cell receptor beta chains below was sequenced from the same sample in a study of T-cell memory formation after mild COVID-19. TCRdb fed the 5' RACE reads into MiXCR, producing one record per CDR3 protein. The data contain some 250,000 distinct CDR3 sequences, 15% to 20% of them singletons. Sequenced material: PBMCs or a T cell subset sorted from them (not recorded which). Receptor source: a man aged 18 to 29 who had mild COVID-19 (a few samples of this study predate the infection). Cell type and time point are not known.

V and J are TRBV6-2 or TRBV6-3 and TRBJ1-5; D is undetermined. The CDR3 is 13 residues long. Germline CDR1 and CDR2: MNHEY and SVGEGT. V was clipped by 5 bases and J by 9 bases, with 14 bases between them. The CDR3 is CASSATLQGPQHF. The DNA of the CDR3 is TGTGCCAGCAGTGCCACACTTCAAGGGCCCCAGCATTTT.

The gene calls are TRBV11-2 and TRBJ2-5, with 10 bases lining up with TRBD2. The V segment lost 5 bases and the J segment 1 base; nucleotides outside the gene matches: 4. In germline, CDR1 is SGHAT, CDR2 FQNNGV. The CDR3 covers 15 residues. The CDR3 coding sequence is TGTGCCAGCAGCCCACTAGCGGGGTTCCAAGAGACCCAGTACTTC. It is translated as CASSPLAGFQETQYF.

This clonotype was seen many times. This chain links TRBV30 with TRBJ2-4; the match to TRBD2 covers 8 bases. The V segment lost 0 bases and the J segment 2 bases; nucleotides outside the gene matches: 6. CDR1 is GTSNPN and CDR2 is SVGIG in the germline V gene (reference sequence). This CDR3 is built from 16 residues. The CDR3 bases are TGTGCCTGGAGTGTCCCGGGGGGGGCGTCCAAAAACATTCAGTACTTC. Translation gives CAWSVPGGASKNIQYF. Full variable domain (rest looked up from reference TRBV30 and TRBJ2-4): SQTIHQWPATLVQPVGSPLSLECTVEGTSNPNLYWYRQAAGRGLQLLFYSVGIGQISSEVPQNLSASRPQDRQFILSSKKLLLSDSGFYLCAWSVPGGASKNIQYFGAGTRLSVL.

This clonotype was observed a handful of times. This chain connects TRBV12-3 or TRBV12-4 to TRBJ2-2; D is unresolved. Trimming removed 2 bases at V and 4 bases at J, with 8 bases between. The CDR3 spans 14 residues. CDR3: CASSLSHSTGELFF. CDR3 coding DNA: TGTGCCAGCAGTTTAAGCCATTCCACCGGGGAGCTGTTTTTT.

CDR3 amino acids: CASSVSGTSGRNEQFF. The CDR3 region has the DNA TGTGCCAGCAGCGTATCCGGGACTAGCGGACGGAATGAGCAGTTCTTC. The V gene is TRBV7-3, the J gene TRBJ2-1, with 11 bases lining up with TRBD2. V gave up 5 bases and J gave up 7 bases; unmatched junction bases: 10. CDR1 SGHTA and CDR2 FQGTGA come from the germline V gene. The CDR3 consists of 16 residues.

The CDR3 sequence: CASSLPQDTQYF. In DNA, the CDR3 is TGTGCCAGCAGTTTACCGCAAGATACGCAGTATTTT. This chain uses TRBV12-3 or TRBV12-4 with TRBJ2-3; no firm D call. CDR3 length: 12 amino acids. V was shortened by 2 bases and J by 5 bases, with 5 bases between the two germline ends.

The chain has TRBV6-2 or TRBV6-3 and TRBJ1-1; D is undetermined. The CDR3 runs 15 residues. The germline V and J ends were trimmed by 8 bases and 0 bases, with 16 bases remaining between them. CDR1 and CDR2 (germline): MNHEY, SVGEGT. CDR3 coding DNA: TGTGCCAGCTCTAACTCAGGTGGGGTGAACACTGAAGCTTTCTTT. Protein product: CASSNSGGVNTEAFF.

This chain links TRBV5-6 with TRBJ1-2, with a possible D match to TRBD1 (5 bases). V was trimmed by 4 bases and J by 4 bases, leaving 11 bases between them. The germline CDR1 and CDR2 sequences are SGHDT and YYEEEE. This CDR3 comprises 13 residues. CDR3 sequence: CASSAGGLYGYTF. The CDR3 region has the DNA TGTGCCAGCAGCGCCGGGGGACTCTATGGCTACACCTTC. The whole variable domain, filled in from reference TRBV5-6 and TRBJ1-2, reads DAGVTQSPTHLIKTRGQQVTLRCSPKSGHDTVSWYQQALGQGPQFIFQYYEEEERQRGNFPDRFSGHQFPNYSSELNVNALLLGDSALYLCASSAGGLYGYTFGSGTRLTVV.

The rearrangement uses TRBV5-1 and TRBJ1-2; 8 bases are a match to TRBD1. The CDR3 has 14 residues. J lost 7 bases, V lost 5 bases, and 10 bases had no gene match. Germline-derived CDR1 and CDR2 are SGHRS and YFSETQ. CDR3 in amino acids: CASRYTGTGSGYTF. In DNA form, the CDR3 reads TGCGCCAGCAGATATACCGGGACAGGTAGTGGCTACACCTTC.

The rearrangement joins TRBV6-6 to TRBJ2-2; no clear D. This CDR3 contains 14 residues. In germline, CDR1 is MNHNY, CDR2 SVGAGI (reference sequence). Trimming shortened V by 8 bases and J by 3 bases, and 13 bases separated the two germline ends. The CDR3 spells CASSALRDTGELFF. In nucleotides, the CDR3 is TGTGCCAGCTCTGCGCTAAGAGACACCGGGGAGCTGTTTTTT.

This clonotype was observed a few times. In DNA, the CDR3 is TGTGCCAGCAGCTTATACGGGGGGGCTATGGAGACCCAGTACTTC. This gives the protein CASSLYGGAMETQYF. The chain recombines TRBV7-6 with TRBJ2-5; 8 bases align to TRBD2. The CDR3 extends over 15 amino acids. V was pared by 2 bases and J by 5 bases, with 7 bases of the junction left unmatched. Germline loops: CDR1 SGHVS, CDR2 FNYEAQ.

This clonotype was seen a handful of times. The chain has TRBV6-2 or TRBV6-3 and TRBJ2-2; D is undetermined. The CDR3 contains 14 residues. Germline lookup yields CDR1 MNHEY and CDR2 SVGEGT. The germline V and J ends were trimmed by 0 bases and 4 bases, with 6 bases remaining between them. DNA of the CDR3: TGTGCCAGCAGTTACTCGTTAGGCACCGGGGAGCTGTTTTTT. Its protein product is CASSYSLGTGELFF.

This clonotype was seen more than once but under ten times. The V gene is TRBV28, the J gene TRBJ2-7; 7 bases agree with TRBD2. This CDR3 comprises 13 residues. V was clipped by 4 bases and J by 6 bases; unmatched bases: 6. The germline gives CDR1 MDHEN, CDR2 SYDVKM. CDR3 sequence: CASSSGTGGEQYV. In nucleotides, the CDR3 is TGTGCCAGCAGTTCGGGTACGGGAGGCGAGCAGTACGTC.

The chain joins TRBV2 to TRBJ2-5; D unclear. The germline V gene encodes CDR1 SNHLY and CDR2 FYNNEI. This CDR3 is 12 amino acids long. Between the trimmed V and J ends, which lost 2 bases and 5 bases, there was a span of 6 bases. Here the CDR3 DNA reads TGTGCCAGCAGTGAATTTGAGGAGACCCAGTACTTC. It is translated as CASSEFEETQYF.

This clonotype was seen only a few times. The chain joins TRBV9 to TRBJ2-1; tentative D call: TRBD1 (6 bases). CDR1 SGDLS and CDR2 YYNGEE come from the germline V gene. The CDR3 loop spans 15 amino acids. Trimming took 0 bases from V and 2 from J, leaving 9 bases between them. The CDR3 DNA reads as TGTGCCAGCAGCGTAGGCCAGGGGCCCTACAATGAGCAGTTCTTC. Translation gives CASSVGQGPYNEQFF. The full variable domain, rest sourced from reference TRBV9 and TRBJ2-1, is DSGVTQTPKHLITATGQRVTLRCSPRSGDLSVYWYQQSLDQGLQFLIQYYNGEERAKGNILERFSAQQFPDLHSELNLSSLELGDSALYFCASSVGQGPYNEQFFGPGTRLTVL.

The V gene is TRBV4-3, the J gene TRBJ2-3; TRBD2 aligns across 12 bases. The CDR3 runs 16 residues. Germline loops: CDR1 LGHNA, CDR2 YSLEER. The J segment lost 7 bases and the V segment lost 0 bases, leaving 5 bases of the junction unmatched. In DNA, the CDR3 is TGCGCCAGCAGCCAAGAACCCGGGACTAGCGGGTATACGCAGTATTTT. Encoded protein: CASSQEPGTSGYTQYF.

This clonotype was counted between two and nine times. The chain has TRBV29-1 and TRBJ2-1; D might be TRBD1 or TRBD2, each matching 5 bases. Germline V gives CDR1 SQVTM, CDR2 ANQGSEA. CDR3 length equals 12 residues. V gave up 6 bases and J gave up 2 bases, with 8 bases separating them. The CDR3 loop is CSVGTAYNEQFF. The DNA for the CDR3 is TGCAGCGTGGGGACGGCCTACAATGAGCAGTTCTTC.

The chain combines TRBV27 with TRBJ2-7; possibly TRBD2 for D (6 bases). Looked up from germline, CDR1 is MNHEY and CDR2 is SMNVEV (reference sequence). The CDR3 sequence is 16 residues long. Trimming removed 3 bases at V and 4 bases at J, with 19 bases between. This chain's CDR3 is CASSFLVAGRIYEQYV. The DNA of the CDR3 is TGTGCCAGCAGTTTTCTAGTCGCAGGGAGGATATACGAGCAGTACGTC.

The rearrangement links TRBV5-8 to TRBJ2-4, with D hard to call. The CDR3 is made up of 14 amino acids. V shed 1 base and J shed 6 bases, with 11 bases lying between them. Germline CDR1 SGHTS, CDR2 YDEGEE. CDR3 sequence (DNA): TGTGCCAGCAGCTTGCCCCAGTGGGGAAACATTCAGTACTTC. As protein: CASSLPQWGNIQYF.